The subject of this entry is one T cell receptor (beta chain). It has no known antigen specificity. There are no base qualities to consult, and no much larger clone falls within one base. Using the deep immunoSEQ assay, TCR CDR3 regions were amplified from genomic DNA by multiplex PCR. Extracted genomic DNA from each cell subset was spread evenly across all wells of several immunoSEQ 96-well plates, with each plate serving as a replicate. For sorted subsets, around 0.2 ug genomic DNA, equal to tens of thousands of T cell genomes, was loaded into each replicate PCR. Purified libraries were measured with a Qubit 3.0 fluorometer, size-checked on a Bioanalyzer 2100, and measured again with the KAPA Library Quantification kit. Every immunoSEQ 96-well plate was sequenced on a separate single-read 150-cycle Illumina NextSeq 550 flow cell. The published analysis was carried out like this. Because the immunoSEQ output held only junctional sequences and lacked quality scores, the filtering could not match the filtering applied to full-length reads. To assign V/J genes and CDR3, sequences were annotated against IMGT germline references using PyIR, a Python wrapper for IgBLAST v1.9. Reads with weak V/J assignments (E-value above 1e-6), missing CDR3, stop codons, out-of-frame junctions, or ambiguous translated residues were removed. A V3J clonotype was defined by an identical inferred V gene, J gene, and CDR3 amino acid sequence. Percentage overlap between repertoires was computed as shared unique clonotypes divided by the size of the smaller repertoire. Repertoire richness was assessed with RTK rarefaction, the Chao1 estimator, and Recon v2.1 estimates of unobserved clonotypes. Generation probabilities were computed with OLGA for all TCRbeta clonotypes obtained by the gDNA method from several donors. The table comes from immuneACCESS by way of TCRdb, which keeps in-frame sequences with V and J called. Part of the clones is missing from these tables; in studies checked, under half for an unresolved V gene and the rest for unknown reasons. V and J calls and clone size are copied from that table; D and trimming were computed from the DNA. For this sample the table gives hundreds of thousands of clones, of which over 70% were detected only once. The ten biggest clones cover over 9.5% of the sample.

The donors were healthy, HIV-negative adults who had no recently reported acute infections or vaccinations. Only Caucasian adults living in Nashville, Tennessee, USA were represented among the donors. CD4+ T cells were enriched by magnetic negative selection; naive cells were then positively selected on CD45RA, and the negative fraction formed the memory subset. Blood was collected by leukapheresis, and PBMCs were isolated by Ficoll-Histopaque density gradient centrifugation and then cryopreserved in liquid nitrogen vapor phase. Analytical flow cytometry was used to check the purity and quantity of every magnetically sorted T cell population. Each sorted fraction had its genomic DNA isolated and then quantified by UV absorbance on a Nanodrop 2000c. From the germline V gene, CDR1 is SGHVS and CDR2 is FQNEAQ. The CDR3 numbers 14 residues from cysteine through phenylalanine. The read is trimmed to its CDR3 DNA, 42 bases read in frame from base 1. V and J are trimmed by 6 bases and 3 bases, and the gene matches miss 7 bases of the junction.

The sample belongs to a study of shared clonotypes between healthy human individuals (TCRdb year 2020). About the study as a whole: Three men and a couple of women, aged 18 to 49 years, made up the cohort. To estimate repertoire size and how much clonotypes are shared between individuals, the study performed deep sequencing of blood TCR repertoires from roughly five healthy adults. Between about 0.94 and 8.9 billion PBMCs per donor were obtained by leukapheresis. For each donor, CD4 naive and CD4 memory were each given three plates, CD8 naive was given two plates, and CD8 memory was given one plate. To increase sequencing depth and limit assay-specific biases, different laboratories used diverse techniques to prepare libraries and sequence TCR repertoires. General findings and caveats noted by the study authors: Pairwise subsampling indicated that sequencing depth was expected to affect the degree of clonotype sharing among donors. Compared with non-shared clonotypes, the clonotypes found in all four sorted-subset donors had higher generation probabilities. Because the study included a small number of donors, the genetic and exposure-history diversity represented was limited. Only blood was sampled, and tissue TCR repertoires likely differ from those in blood. Estimated clonotype richness was generally larger for naive than for memory subsets. Sharing across four donors was observed for 5% to 6.5% of naive CD4, under 4% of naive CD8, roughly 2.4% of memory CD4, and about 0.38% of memory CD8 clonotypes. Even with the large sequencing depth, rarefaction of the sorted-subset datasets indicated that sequencing was incomplete.

This receptor was identified in a young man in good health. Sequenced: memory CD4+ T cells sorted from blood. The cell subset or site label corresponds to: CD45RA-negative fraction. The chain couples TRBV7-8 to TRBJ2-7; 8 central bases correspond to TRBD2. In nucleotides, the sequence is TGTGCCAGCAGTAGAGGGCGGGGGGACTACGAGCAGTACTTC. It is translated as CASSRGRGDYEQYF. The full variable domain, completed from the reference TRBV7-8 and TRBJ2-7 proteins outside the CDR3, reads GAGVSQSPRYKVAKRGQDVALRCDPISGHVSLFWYQQALGQGPEFLTYFQNEAQLDKSGLPSDRFFAERPEGSVSTLKIQRTQQEDSAVYLCASSRGRGDYEQYFGPGTRLTVT.